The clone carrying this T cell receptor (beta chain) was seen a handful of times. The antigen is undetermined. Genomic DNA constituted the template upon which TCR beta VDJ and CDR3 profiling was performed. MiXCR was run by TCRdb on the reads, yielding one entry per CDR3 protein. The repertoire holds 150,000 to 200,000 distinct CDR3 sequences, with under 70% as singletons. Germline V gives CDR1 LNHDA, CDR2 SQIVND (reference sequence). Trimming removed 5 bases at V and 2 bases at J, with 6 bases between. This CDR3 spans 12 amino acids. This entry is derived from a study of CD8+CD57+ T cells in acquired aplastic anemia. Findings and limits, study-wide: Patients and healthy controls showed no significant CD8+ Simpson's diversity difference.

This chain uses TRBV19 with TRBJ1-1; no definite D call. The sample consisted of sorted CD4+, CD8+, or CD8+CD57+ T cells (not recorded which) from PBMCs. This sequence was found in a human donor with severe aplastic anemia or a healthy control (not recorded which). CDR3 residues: CASSYINTEAFF. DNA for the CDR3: TGTGCCAGTAGTTACATCAACACTGAAGCTTTCTTT.